These T cell receptor beta chains were read from a single sample in a study of response to subunit inactivated influenza vaccine. Each CDR3 protein gets one entry after TCRdb re-called the RT-PCR reads with MiXCR. The sample holds 500,000 or so distinct CDR3 sequences, approximately 17% seen once. This sample comprised CD4+ T cells sorted from PBMCs, obtained less than 30 months after vaccination. The receptors stem from a man aged 50 to 75 who received an inactivated influenza vaccine. Each CDR3 is given with its conserved first and last residue. A D gene is named only where the DNA matches it firmly. Expanded clones get a size class; other rows say once, few or many, or leave the size out.

J | V | D | size | DNA | CDR3
TRBJ1-2 | TRBV20-1 | TRBD1 | - | TGCAGTGCTAGAGACCAAACAGGGGCTGGCTACACCTTC | CSARDQTGAGYTF
TRBJ2-1 | TRBV5-1 | TRBD2 | - | TGCGCCAGCAGCCTATCTCGGGACGGGAGGGATGAGCAGTTCTTC | CASSLSRDGRDEQFF
TRBJ2-2 | TRBV11-2 | TRBD2 | - | TGTGCCAGCAGCTTGTCTAGCGGGGGGGCTTCACGGCGGCGGGCCGGGGAGCTGTTTTTT | CASSLSSGGASRRRAGELFF
TRBJ1-6 | TRBV9 | TRBD1 | - | TGTGCCAGCAGCGTAGGACAGGGGCGAAATTCACCCCTCCACTTT | CASSVGQGRNSPLHF
TRBJ2-3 | TRBV4-2 | TRBD1 | few | TGTGCCAGCAGCCGACAGGGGCTGGGCACAGATGCCCAGTATTTT | CASSRQGLGTDAQYF
TRBJ2-7 | TRBV7-2 | TRBD2 | - | TGTGCCAGCAGCTCTCTAGCGGGAACCTCCGAGCAGTACTTC | CASSSLAGTSEQYF
TRBJ2-1 | TRBV5-1 | TRBD2 | - | TGCGCCAGCAGCCCTCTAGCGGGATCCAATGAGCAGTTCTTC | CASSPLAGSNEQFF
TRBJ2-2 | TRBV5-1 | - | many | TGCGCCAGCAGCTCCCGGGACGGATACACCGGGGAGCTGTTTTTT | CASSSRDGYTGELFF
TRBJ1-2 | TRBV27 | - | - | TGTGCCAGCAGTCAAAGTGGTGGTCGGAGTTTCGGCTACACCTTC | CASSQSGGRSFGYTF
TRBJ2-7 | TRBV27 | TRBD2 | - | TGTGCCAGCAGTTTATGGGCTAGCGGGGGCTCCTACGAGCAGTACTTC | CASSLWASGGSYEQYF
TRBJ2-7 | TRBV7-6 | - | - | TGTGCCAGCAGCTTTTCCGGGGGGCTTGCCCCCGAGCAGTACTTC | CASSFSGGLAPEQYF
TRBJ2-3 | TRBV20-1 | TRBD2 | few | TGCAGTGCTAGAGATGGTCTAGCGGGGATTGATACGCAGTATTTT | CSARDGLAGIDTQYF
TRBJ1-5 | TRBV2 | TRBD1 | few | TGTGCCAGCAGTGAAACCCGACAGGGGAATCAGCCCCAGCATTTT | CASSETRQGNQPQHF
TRBJ2-3 | TRBV5-1 | TRBD1 | - | TGCGCCAGCAGCCCCGGGACAGGGTTTCCAGATACGCAGTATTTT | CASSPGTGFPDTQYF